This TCR beta chain was sequenced for a study of CD4+ T cells in melanoma. Profiled with immunoSEQ multiplex PCR; TCRdb holds only in-frame clones, not every one. The table has 10,000 or so clones, roughly 60% seen once. Study findings and constraints: CD8+ T cell, macrophage and B cell function reportedly correlated with neoantigen-specific CD4+ T cells. Diverse differentiation states were reported for melanoma neoantigen-specific CD4+ T cells.

CDR1 and CDR2 from the germline V gene are MNHEY and SVGAGI. The CDR3 loop spans 15 amino acids. The V segment lost 6 bases and the J segment 4 bases; nucleotides outside the gene matches: 10. About this clone: Antigen: not known.

This receptor was identified in a human donor with melanoma. The source material was cells from a culture (not recorded whether cultured in vitro). The chain is built from TRBV6-5 and TRBJ2-7, with 9 bases that match TRBD1. CDR3 sequence reads: CASRAPGTGLYEQYF. The DNA of the CDR3 is TGTGCCAGCAGAGCTCCGGGGACAGGGTTGTACGAGCAGTACTTC.